The clone carrying this T cell receptor beta chain was found many times. The data derive from a study of low-dose radiotherapy and immunotherapy resistance in tumors. Study-wide context: Cohort 2, a group dosed every two weeks at 1 Gy per fraction, received 13 Gy in total over 26 weeks.

This CDR3 region has 13 residues. The germline V gene encodes CDR1 SGHTA and CDR2 FQGNSA. V dropped 3 bases and J dropped 3 bases, with 8 bases sitting between them. Time point given: before trial treatment. Donors were dosed with nivolumab and ipilimumab; they also received aspirin, low-dose cyclophosphamide and low-dose radiotherapy. Eligible patients had advanced solid tumors lacking tumor-infiltrating lymphocytes. Both TCRalpha and TCRbeta chains were reverse transcribed with V-gene-specific primers. The authors amplified TCRs for about 20 PCR cycles with a constant-region primer and a V-primer adapter. A single record per CDR3 protein comes from TCRdb applying MiXCR to the reads. The data hold around 90,000 distinct CDR3 sequences, with approximately 20% observed a single time.

The sequencing here drew on PBMCs, taken before treatment. The receptor was isolated from a male donor with prostate cancer. The chain combines TRBV7-2 with TRBJ2-5; D is uncertain. The CDR3 bases are TGTGCCAGCAGCTTTCCGAGTAAAGAGACCCAGTACTTC. Translated, it gives CASSFPSKETQYF.